This entry lists 24 T cell receptor beta chains sequenced from one sample in a study of human T cells and chemical hapten exposure. TCRdb used MiXCR to reprocess the RACE reads, holding one entry per CDR3 protein. The sample holds about 380,000 distinct CDR3 sequences, just under 6.5% seen once. Time point reported: patch test 2, 6 weeks after DPC sensitization. Treatment in this sample: therapeutic diphenylcyclopropenone sensitization with weekly scalp DPC. The specimen was whole blood, collected in connection with sensitization to the hapten diphenylcyclopropenone (DPC). These receptors came from a woman aged 18-30 years with alopecia areata. Some clones in this sample may be carry-over from other donors' samples.

This clonotype was observed a handful of times. The genes are TRBV6-5 and TRBJ1-1, with D hard to call. The V end lost 7 bases, the J end lost 5 bases, and 14 bases lay between the germline ends. In germline, CDR1 is MNHEY, CDR2 SVGAGI. CDR3 length: 13 residues. The CDR3 DNA reads as TGTGCCAGCAACTGGCAGATCGGAACTGAAGCTTTCTTT. Encoded protein: CASNWQIGTEAFF.

This clonotype was recorded a few times. The gene calls are TRBV13 and TRBJ2-1; D could derive from TRBD1 or TRBD2 (6 bases each). This CDR3 is 12 amino acids long. V was trimmed by 8 bases and J by 8 bases, leaving 13 bases between them. Per germline, CDR1 PRHDT and CDR2 FYEKMQ (reference sequence). The CDR3 nucleotides read TGTGCCAGCCGTTGGGGGGCCTATGAGCAGTTCTTC. Translation: CASRWGAYEQFF. The full variable domain, with the rest looked up from reference TRBV13 and TRBJ2-1, is AAGVIQSPRHLIKEKRETATLKCYPIPRHDTVYWYQQGPGQDPQFLISFYEKMQSDKGSIPDRFSAQQFSDYHSELNMSSLELGDSALYFCASRWGAYEQFFGPGTRLTVL.

Ten or more counts support this clonotype. V and J are TRBV20-1 and TRBJ2-1; 12 bases line up with TRBD2. V was pared by 5 bases and J by 0 bases, with 2 bases of the junction left unmatched. The CDR3 loop spans 15 amino acids. Germline V CDR1 and CDR2: DFQATT, SNEGSKA (reference sequence). CDR3 sequence: CSAATSGGSYNEQFF. The CDR3 DNA follows: TGCAGTGCTGCGACTAGCGGGGGCTCCTACAATGAGCAGTTCTTC.

This clonotype was recorded at least ten times. The rearrangement links TRBV5-1 to TRBJ1-5, with 10 nucleotides matching TRBD1. This CDR3 comprises 15 residues. V shed 0 bases, J shed 7 bases, and the junction held 4 bases outside the gene matches. Per the germline V gene, CDR1 is SGHRS and CDR2 is YFSETQ. The CDR3 DNA is TGCGCCAGCAGCTTGGGACAGGGGGCTGGCCAGCCCCAGCATTTT. This sequence encodes CASSLGQGAGQPQHF. Based on the CDR3 plus reference TRBV5-1 and TRBJ1-5, the full variable domain is KAGVTQTPRYLIKTRGQQVTLSCSPISGHRSVSWYQQTPGQGLQFLFEYFSETQRNKGNFPGRFSGRQFSNSRSEMNVSTLELGDSALYLCASSLGQGAGQPQHFGDGTRLSIL.

The chain combines TRBV10-3 with TRBJ2-3; D remains unclear. Trimming stripped 8 bases from V and 5 bases from J, with 5 bases between. There are 10 residues in the CDR3. Per germline, CDR1 ENHRY and CDR2 SYGVKD. Written as DNA, the CDR3 is TGTGCCATCCGCGGAGATACGCAGTATTTT. Encoded protein: CAIRGDTQYF.

The genes are TRBV4-3 and TRBJ2-2; 8 bases are a match to TRBD2. The V gene end was trimmed by 4 bases and the J gene end by 3 bases; junction bases not matched to a gene: 4. The germline V gene has CDR1 LGHNA and CDR2 YSLEER. The CDR3 has 15 amino acids. CDR3 in amino acids: CASSPRGAYTGELFF. The DNA for the CDR3 is TGCGCCAGCAGCCCGCGGGGGGCCTACACCGGGGAGCTGTTTTTT.

The table lists this clonotype with a few counts. The chain recombines TRBV6-5 with TRBJ1-3, with 7 bases that match TRBD1. Germline values: CDR1 MNHEY, CDR2 SVGAGI. Losses at the gene ends were 6 bases for V and 1 base for J; bases not matched to a gene: 12. The CDR3 has 17 amino acids. The CDR3 bases are TGTGCCAGCAGAACCACAGGGGCGGGAAAGTCTGGAAACACCATATATTTT. It encodes CASRTTGAGKSGNTIYF.

This clonotype came up many times. V gene TRBV13 combines with J gene TRBJ2-7, with a possible D match to TRBD1 (5 bases). Germline V gene lookup returns CDR1 PRHDT and CDR2 FYEKMQ (reference sequence). Between the trimmed V and J ends, which lost 4 bases and 3 bases, there was a span of 10 bases. This CDR3 spans 13 amino acids. The CDR3: CASSWGSGYEQYF. CDR3 nucleotides: TGTGCCAGCAGCTGGGGCTCGGGCTACGAGCAGTACTTC. Filled out from reference TRBV13 and TRBJ2-7, the complete variable domain reads AAGVIQSPRHLIKEKRETATLKCYPIPRHDTVYWYQQGPGQDPQFLISFYEKMQSDKGSIPDRFSAQQFSDYHSELNMSSLELGDSALYFCASSWGSGYEQYFGPGTRLTVT.

In its sample, this clonotype was seen many times. The V and J genes are TRBV6-5 and TRBJ2-2, with no clear D. V was trimmed by 8 bases and J by 5 bases, leaving 9 bases between them. This CDR3 contains 12 residues. Looked up from germline, CDR1 is MNHEY and CDR2 is SVGAGI. The chain's CDR3 is CASYKGTGELFF. The CDR3 DNA follows: TGTGCCAGCTACAAAGGAACCGGGGAGCTGTTTTTT.

This clonotype was observed a few times. At one boundary the junction diverges from the germline segment, which might be a read error. The CDR3 is CSVRPGLMNTEAFF. DNA for the CDR3: TGCAGTGTTAGACCGGGACTTATGAACACTGAAGCTTTCTTT. The chain recombines TRBV20-1 with TRBJ1-1; D is perhaps TRBD1 (5 bases). This CDR3 comprises 14 residues. From germline, CDR1 is DFQATT and CDR2 SNEGSKA (reference sequence).

This clonotype was detected many times. The V gene is TRBV7-9, the J gene TRBJ2-3; no reliable D call. Looked up from germline, CDR1 is SEHNR and CDR2 is FQNEAQ (reference sequence). V gave up 2 bases and J gave up 2 bases, with 11 bases separating them. The CDR3 sequence is 15 residues long. CDR3 DNA sequence: TGTGCCAGCAGCTTATCCGGGCAGCTCACAGATACGCAGTATTTT. Encoded protein: CASSLSGQLTDTQYF.

V and J are TRBV7-9 and TRBJ2-2, with 11 bases lining up with TRBD2. From germline, CDR1 is SEHNR and CDR2 FQNEAQ (reference sequence). J gave up 4 bases and V 5 bases, and 3 bases lay outside the gene matches. The CDR3 totals 15 residues. CDR3 sequence (DNA): TGTGCCAGCAGCCCGACTAGCGGGGTCACCGGGGAGCTGTTTTTT. Protein: CASSPTSGVTGELFF.

This clonotype has just a few counts. The chain couples TRBV5-1 to TRBJ1-5, with D unclear. Trimming removed 4 bases at V and 0 bases at J, with 8 bases between. Germline V gene sequence: CDR1 SGHRS, CDR2 YFSETQ. The CDR3 is 14 amino acids. The CDR3 bases are TGCGCCAGCAGCCCAGGATATAGCAATCAGCCCCAGCATTTT. Its translation: CASSPGYSNQPQHF.

This chain links TRBV12-3 or TRBV12-4 with TRBJ2-3; D might be TRBD1 or TRBD2, each matching 5 bases. Trimming took off 8 bases at V and 2 bases at J, with 23 bases between the two ends. The CDR3 covers 17 residues. The CDR3 region is CASSWGLGTFNTDTQYF. The CDR3 DNA reads TGTGCCAGCTCATGGGGCCTAGGGACCTTCAACACAGATACGCAGTATTTT.

This clonotype was observed a handful of times. This chain's CDR3 is CSVEDPLGEQYF. CDR3 nucleotide sequence: TGCAGCGTTGAAGATCCCTTGGGGGAGCAGTACTTC. The chain recombines TRBV29-1 with TRBJ2-7, with D uncertain. Looked up from germline, CDR1 is SQVTM and CDR2 is ANQGSEA. The CDR3 contains 12 residues. V lost 0 bases and J lost 7, with 10 bases in between.

About this clonotype: A much bigger clone sits one base away, suggesting this may be a read error. Here the CDR3 DNA reads TGTGCCAGCAGTTGTAAGGAGGATTCACCCCTCCACTTT. Protein sequence: CASSCKEDSPLHF. The chain joins TRBV6-5 to TRBJ1-6; no clear D gene. The germline V gene encodes CDR1 MNHEY and CDR2 SVGAGI. There are 13 residues in the CDR3. V lost 4 bases, J lost 8 bases, and 9 bases lay in between.

This clonotype has only a few counts. The chain employs TRBV6-2 or TRBV6-3 and TRBJ1-6; D is ambiguous. This CDR3 region has 15 residues. The V gene lost 6 bases and the J gene lost 7 bases, with 16 bases spanning the gap. Per the germline V gene, CDR1 is MNHEY and CDR2 is SVGEGT. CDR3 in DNA: TGTGCCAGCAGCTACGGCAGTAATGAAAATTCACCCCTCCACTTT. Amino acid sequence: CASSYGSNENSPLHF.

The chain uses TRBV28 and TRBJ2-5; 8 positions agree with TRBD2. V dropped 2 bases and J dropped 2; count of bases not matched to a gene: 13. CDR3 size: 18 residues. The germline CDR1 and CDR2 sequences are MDHEN and SYDVKM. The DNA for the CDR3 is TGTGCCAGCAGTTTACACACCCGTGCTAGCGGGCGACAAGAGACCCAGTACTTC. It encodes CASSLHTRASGRQETQYF.

This clonotype was recorded many times. This chain links TRBV20-1 with TRBJ2-5, with 9 nucleotides matching TRBD2. CDR1 is DFQATT, CDR2 SNEGSKA, per germline (reference sequence). CDR3 length equals 15 residues. Unmatched junction bases numbered 5, after V lost 3 bases and J lost 0 bases. The chain's CDR3 is CSASRSGGYQETQYF. In nucleotides, the CDR3 is TGCAGTGCTAGTCGGAGCGGGGGGTACCAAGAGACCCAGTACTTC.

This clonotype showed up many times. The rearrangement uses TRBV12-3 or TRBV12-4 and TRBJ1-2, with a tentative D call TRBD1 (5 bases). The CDR3 has 16 amino acids. V was cut by 3 bases and J by 0 bases, with 14 bases left in between. The CDR3 DNA is TGTGCCAGCAGTTTTTTCGGGGGATCAACTAACTATGGCTACACCTTC. Translation: CASSFFGGSTNYGYTF.

The CDR3 DNA reads as TGTGCCAGCAGCAACGCCGGGACTACCAAAAACATTCAGTACTTC. It specifies CASSNAGTTKNIQYF. The chain recombines TRBV7-2 with TRBJ2-4; 7 bases line up with TRBD2. CDR3 length equals 15 residues. With 5 bases clipped from V and 2 bases from J, the junction kept 6 bases outside the gene matches. In germline, CDR1 is SGHTA, CDR2 FQGNSA.

This clonotype was detected a few times. The CDR3 DNA is TGTGCCAGCTCGGCCGGTCGCACGACTTTCTATGGCTACACCTTC. It yields the protein CASSAGRTTFYGYTF. The chain carries TRBV6-5 and TRBJ1-2; D not resolved. The CDR3 sequence is 15 residues long. Germline V gene sequence: CDR1 MNHEY, CDR2 SVGAGI. V dropped 8 bases and J dropped 4 bases, with 20 bases sitting between them.

The CDR3 region has the DNA TGTGCCAGCAGCAACAGGGATTCCTACGAGCAGTACTTC. It codes for CASSNRDSYEQYF. V usage is TRBV7-9 and J usage is TRBJ2-7; D is possibly TRBD1 (6 bases). The V end lost 5 bases, the J end lost 1 base, and 9 bases lay between the germline ends. The germline CDR1 and CDR2 sequences are SEHNR and FQNEAQ (reference sequence). The CDR3 length is 13 residues.

This clonotype was seen repeatedly, ten times or more. The chain recombines TRBV4-2 with TRBJ1-1, with D uncertain. The ends were cut back, 1 base at V and 1 base at J, with 10 bases in the middle. CDR3 length: 15 residues. Germline-derived CDR1 and CDR2 are LGHNA and YNFKEQ. As DNA, the CDR3 is TGTGCCAGCAGCCAAGTGGTCAGAAAGAACACTGAAGCTTTCTTT. Translation gives CASSQVVRKNTEAFF.